The 27 T cell receptor beta chains below were found in one sample sequenced in a study of blood T cell repertoires in COVID-19. Clones were read by immunoSEQ multiplex PCR, and TCRdb kept only the in-frame ones, dropping some. The sample lists tens of thousands of clones, about 90% seen once, with 5.1% in the top ten. Sequenced: peripheral blood. The receptors were sampled from a man older than 75 in a cohort sampled during active COVID-19.

The V call is TRBV30, the J call TRBJ2-7; D may be TRBD1 (5 bases). CDR3 length: 12 residues. Germline assignment: CDR1 GTSNPN and CDR2 SVGIG (reference sequence). V lost 0 bases to trimming and J lost 2 bases, with 5 bases between them. CDR3 region: CAWSVQAYEQYF. As DNA, the CDR3 is TGTGCCTGGAGTGTACAGGCCTACGAGCAGTACTTC.

This clone appeared once. Written as DNA, the CDR3 is TGCAGCGTAACCGCCGGGGGACAGCAGAAGACCCAGTACTTC. Its translation: CSVTAGGQQKTQYF. This sequence joins TRBV29-1 and TRBJ2-5, with a possible D match to TRBD1 (7 bases). Trimming removed 6 bases at V and 6 bases at J, with 20 bases between. The V gene's germline CDR1 is SQVTM and CDR2 ANQGSEA. The CDR3 length is 14 residues.

The genes are TRBV27 and TRBJ2-7; TRBD2 matches 7 bases. CDR3 length: 15 amino acids. Germline V gene data show CDR1 as MNHEY and CDR2 as SMNVEV (reference sequence). V lost 0 bases, J lost 3 bases, and 5 bases stayed unmatched. For the CDR3, the DNA is TGTGCCAGCAGTTTATCCGGACTAGGGAGCTACGAGCAGTACTTC. It encodes CASSLSGLGSYEQYF.

The chain combines TRBV18 with TRBJ1-1, with 7 bases identical to TRBD1. The junction had 2 bases not matched to a gene; V was cut back by 3 bases and J by 7 bases. The CDR3 totals 12 residues. Per germline, CDR1 KGHSH and CDR2 LQKENI. In DNA, the CDR3 is TGTGCCAGCTCACCTAGACAGGGTGAAGCTTTCTTT. Translating gives CASSPRQGEAFF.

This clone has a handful of counts. V and J are TRBV5-1 and TRBJ2-1, with D perhaps TRBD2 (6 bases). Germline V CDR1 and CDR2: SGHRS, YFSETQ. V shed 4 bases and J shed 2 bases, with 13 bases lying between them. This CDR3 region has 15 residues. Here the CDR3 reads CASSEGLATYNEQFF. CDR3 in DNA: TGCGCCAGCAGCGAGGGACTTGCTACCTACAATGAGCAGTTCTTC.

The chain uses TRBV7-8 and TRBJ1-1; 7 bases align to TRBD1. The CDR3 runs 15 residues. CDR1 SGHVS and CDR2 FQNEAQ come from the germline V gene. The V gene end was trimmed by 5 bases and the J gene end by 0 bases; junction bases not matched to a gene: 6. In DNA form, the CDR3 reads TGTGCCAGCAGCGCCCACAGGGGAATGAACACTGAAGCTTTCTTT. It encodes CASSAHRGMNTEAFF.

The gene calls are TRBV5-1 and TRBJ1-4; D not certain. V lost 0 bases, J lost 4 bases, and 13 bases lay in between. The CDR3 extends over 16 amino acids. The germline V gene has CDR1 SGHRS and CDR2 YFSETQ. Here the CDR3 DNA reads TGCGCCAGCAGCTTGGAAGCAATCGGGAATAATGAAAAACTGTTTTTT. It specifies CASSLEAIGNNEKLFF.

The rearrangement links TRBV5-1 to TRBJ2-2; D unclear. Between the trimmed V and J ends, which lost 1 base and 1 base, there was a span of 11 bases. The length of the CDR3 is 16 residues. In germline, CDR1 is SGHRS, CDR2 YFSETQ. The CDR3 DNA reads TGCGCCAGCAGCTTGTTCGGCAGGATGAACACCGGGGAGCTGTTTTTT. Its translation: CASSLFGRMNTGELFF.

The rearrangement joins TRBV7-8 to TRBJ2-3; D is unresolved. V gave up 2 bases and J gave up 3 bases, with 3 bases separating them. Germline V gene lookup returns CDR1 SGHVS and CDR2 FQNEAQ. The CDR3 totals 12 residues. CDR3 residues: CASSLSTDTQYF. The CDR3 DNA follows: TGTGCCAGCAGCTTATCGACAGATACGCAGTATTTT.

V gene TRBV4-1 combines with J gene TRBJ1-1; 7 positions agree with TRBD1. Germline CDR1 and CDR2: MGHRA and YSYEKL. J lost 4 bases, V lost 4 bases, and 9 bases had no gene match. CDR3 length equals 15 residues. CDR3 residues: CASSLNPGGITEAFF. The CDR3 nucleotides read TGCGCCAGCAGCCTCAACCCAGGGGGTATCACTGAAGCTTTCTTT.

V and J are TRBV6-5 and TRBJ1-1, with unresolved D. V lost 5 bases and J lost 1, with 8 bases in between. The germline V gene has CDR1 MNHEY and CDR2 SVGAGI. This CDR3 is 13 amino acids long. This chain's CDR3 is CASSPSGNTEAFF. CDR3 DNA: TGTGCCAGCAGTCCCAGCGGGAACACTGAAGCTTTCTTT.

The rearrangement links TRBV7-9 to TRBJ2-5; possibly TRBD2 for D (7 bases). Germline V CDR1 and CDR2: SEHNR, FQNEAQ (reference sequence). V was pared by 5 bases and J by 4 bases, with 17 bases between. The CDR3 runs 15 residues. The CDR3 bases are TGTGCCAGCAGCCCCTCAGGGAGGGGGTCAGAGACCCAGTACTTC. As protein: CASSPSGRGSETQYF.

This clone was recorded only once. The chain carries TRBV9 and TRBJ2-7, with 7 bases that match TRBD2. CDR3 length: 15 amino acids. Germline V gene data show CDR1 as SGDLS and CDR2 as YYNGEE. The ends lost 5 bases at V and 0 bases at J; junction bases unmatched: 8. Here the CDR3 reads CASSRQRDPSYEQYF. The CDR3 coding sequence is TGTGCCAGCAGTAGACAGCGGGACCCCTCCTACGAGCAGTACTTC.

The chain combines TRBV7-2 with TRBJ2-7, with 10 bases aligning to TRBD1. This CDR3 has 15 amino acids. The trim removed 2 bases at V and 2 bases at J, leaving 3 bases unmatched. The V gene's germline CDR1 is SGHTA and CDR2 FQGNSA. CDR3 residues: CASSLYGTGAYEQYF. CDR3 nucleotide sequence: TGTGCCAGCAGCTTATACGGGACAGGGGCCTACGAGCAGTACTTC. The full variable domain, its missing parts supplied by reference TRBV7-2 and TRBJ2-7, is GAGVSQSPSNKVTEKGKDVELRCDPISGHTALYWYRQSLGQGLEFLIYFQGNSAPDKSGLPSDRFSAERTGGSVSTLTIQRTQQEDSAVYLCASSLYGTGAYEQYFGPGTRLTVT.

Here the CDR3 reads CASRLGGRTEQYF. CDR3 sequence (DNA): TGTGCCAGCAGGCTCGGGGGACGAACGGAGCAGTACTTC. This rearrangement joins TRBV12-3 or TRBV12-4 to TRBJ2-7; tentative D call: TRBD2 (6 bases). There are 13 residues in the CDR3. V lost 6 bases to trimming and J lost 7 bases, with 16 bases between them.

V usage is TRBV13 and J usage is TRBJ1-3, with D possibly being TRBD1 (6 bases). V was trimmed by 7 bases and J by 0 bases, leaving 13 bases between them. The germline CDR1 and CDR2 sequences are PRHDT and FYEKMQ (reference sequence). CDR3 size: 15 residues. The chain's CDR3 is CASKHRVHSGNTIYF. The CDR3 region has the DNA TGTGCCAGCAAACACAGGGTGCACTCTGGAAACACCATATATTTT.

The chain combines TRBV30 with TRBJ2-3; 7 bases map to TRBD2. Germline CDR1 and CDR2: GTSNPN and SVGIG (reference sequence). The CDR3 spans 15 residues. Germline trimming cut 8 bases from V and 0 bases from J; bases unmatched to any gene: 11. The CDR3 spells CASKTGLTSTDTQYF. As DNA, the CDR3 is TGTGCCAGTAAGACGGGACTAACTAGCACAGATACGCAGTATTTT.

The J gene is TRBJ2-1, the V gene TRBV3-1 (or the pseudogene TRBV3-2); TRBD1 matches at 7 bases. Germline V gives CDR1 LGHDT, CDR2 YNNKEL (reference sequence). This CDR3 has 13 residues. Trimming took 8 bases from V and 9 from J; bases not matched to a gene: 10. CDR3 amino acids: CASVDRVRGEQFF. In DNA form, the CDR3 reads TGTGCCAGCGTCGACAGGGTTCGAGGTGAGCAGTTCTTC.

This clone is termed medium-sized. The CDR3 sequence is CASSARPGTLTYNEQFF. CDR3 in DNA: TGTGCCAGCAGCGCGAGACCCGGGACATTGACCTACAATGAGCAGTTCTTC. The chain uses TRBV9 and TRBJ2-1; perhaps TRBD1 as D (6 bases). The length of the CDR3 is 17 residues. Germline V CDR1 and CDR2: SGDLS, YYNGEE. The V end lost 3 bases, the J end lost 2 bases, and 18 bases lay between the germline ends. The complete variable domain, with remaining parts taken from reference TRBV9 and TRBJ2-1, reads DSGVTQTPKHLITATGQRVTLRCSPRSGDLSVYWYQQSLDQGLQFLIQYYNGEERAKGNILERFSAQQFPDLHSELNLSSLELGDSALYFCASSARPGTLTYNEQFFGPGTRLTVL.

CDR3 sequence (DNA): TGTGCCAGTAGCCGAGGGACTAGCGGGGGGGGCTACAATGAGCAGTTCTTC. Amino acids: CASSRGTSGGGYNEQFF. The chain employs TRBV19 and TRBJ2-1; 16 bases fit TRBD2. Germline CDR1 is LNHDA and CDR2 is SQIVND (reference sequence). J lost 3 bases, V lost 6 bases, and 5 bases had no gene match. This CDR3 contains 17 residues. Full variable domain (outside the CDR3, taken from reference TRBV19 and TRBJ2-1): DGGITQSPKYLFRKEGQNVTLSCEQNLNHDAMYWYRQDPGQGLRLIYYSQIVNDFQKGDIAEGYSVSREKKESFPLTVTSAQKNPTAFYLCASSRGTSGGGYNEQFFGPGTRLTVL.

The chain links TRBV30 to TRBJ1-1; possibly TRBD1 for D (5 bases). Trimming left V 7 bases short and J 6 bases short, with 15 bases between. CDR3 length: 12 residues. Germline CDR1 GTSNPN, CDR2 SVGIG (reference sequence). The CDR3 region is CALGPQGAEAFF. CDR3 bases: TGTGCCTTAGGGCCCCAAGGGGCTGAAGCTTTCTTT.

This clone was detected only a few times. The chain employs TRBV2 and TRBJ1-5; a possible D gene is TRBD1 (6 bases). The CDR3 totals 14 residues. CDR1 is SNHLY and CDR2 is FYNNEI in the germline V gene. The V gene lost 6 bases and the J gene lost 3 bases, with 12 bases spanning the gap. The CDR3 region has the DNA TGTGCCAGCAGCGTTACAGGGTTCAATCAGCCCCAGCATTTT. Its protein is CASSVTGFNQPQHF.

This clone was seen only a few times. V and J are TRBV7-8 and TRBJ1-1; D not certain. V was trimmed by 5 bases and J by 8 bases, leaving 12 bases between them. Germline loops: CDR1 SGHVS, CDR2 FQNEAQ. This CDR3 spans 12 amino acids. The CDR3 coding sequence is TGTGCCAGCAGCCCGGGCGGGCAGGAAGCTTTCTTT. Translation gives CASSPGGQEAFF.

This clone turned up a few times. The rearrangement links TRBV10-3 to TRBJ2-1; perhaps TRBD1 as D (5 bases). V lost 2 bases and J 3 bases, leaving 11 bases between the germline ends. The CDR3 loop spans 15 amino acids. Per germline, CDR1 ENHRY and CDR2 SYGVKD. CDR3 sequence reads: CAISERLGDYNEQFF. The CDR3 DNA is TGTGCCATCAGTGAGCGGCTAGGGGACTACAATGAGCAGTTCTTC.

The gene calls are TRBV5-6 and TRBJ2-3; 7 nucleotides agree with TRBD1. With V trimmed by 4 bases and J by 1 base, 3 bases remained unmatched. The CDR3 totals 14 residues. Per the germline V gene, CDR1 is SGHDT and CDR2 is YYEEEE. The CDR3 sequence is CASSLGTGTDTQYF. In nucleotides, the CDR3 is TGTGCCAGCAGCCTCGGGACAGGCACAGATACGCAGTATTTT.

This clone appeared a few times. The chain uses TRBV13 and TRBJ1-2; the D gene is possibly TRBD1 (5 bases). This CDR3 is 14 amino acids long. Germline V lookup: CDR1 PRHDT, CDR2 FYEKMQ (reference sequence). The V end lost 5 bases, the J end lost 4 bases, and 14 bases lay between the germline ends. The CDR3 coding sequence is TGTGCCAGCAGCAAGCGCAGGGATTCCTATGGCTACACCTTC. Its protein is CASSKRRDSYGYTF.

The chain combines TRBV7-2 with TRBJ1-2; D uncertain. Looked up from germline, CDR1 is SGHTA and CDR2 is FQGNSA. V was clipped by 1 base and J by 9 bases, with 15 bases between them. This CDR3 comprises 14 residues. In DNA, the CDR3 is TGTGCCAGCAGCTTAGGACGCGCCCCGGGAAGCTACACCTTC. This codes for CASSLGRAPGSYTF.